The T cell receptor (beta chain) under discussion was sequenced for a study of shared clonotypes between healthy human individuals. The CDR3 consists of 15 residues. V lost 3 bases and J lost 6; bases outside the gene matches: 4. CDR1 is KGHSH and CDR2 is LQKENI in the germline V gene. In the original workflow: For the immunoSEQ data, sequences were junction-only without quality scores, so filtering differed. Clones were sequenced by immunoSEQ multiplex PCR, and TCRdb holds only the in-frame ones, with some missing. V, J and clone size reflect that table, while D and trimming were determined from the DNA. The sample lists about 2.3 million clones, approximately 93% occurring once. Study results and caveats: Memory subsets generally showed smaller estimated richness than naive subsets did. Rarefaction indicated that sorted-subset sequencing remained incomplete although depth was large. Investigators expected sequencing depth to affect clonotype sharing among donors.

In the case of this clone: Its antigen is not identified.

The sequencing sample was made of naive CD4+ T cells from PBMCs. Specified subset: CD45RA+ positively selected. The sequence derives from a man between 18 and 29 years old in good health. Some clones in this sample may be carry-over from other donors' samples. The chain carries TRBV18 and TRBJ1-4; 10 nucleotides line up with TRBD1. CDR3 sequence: CASSPRTGGHEKLFF. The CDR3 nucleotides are TGTGCCAGCTCACCGCGGACAGGGGGACATGAAAAACTGTTTTTT.